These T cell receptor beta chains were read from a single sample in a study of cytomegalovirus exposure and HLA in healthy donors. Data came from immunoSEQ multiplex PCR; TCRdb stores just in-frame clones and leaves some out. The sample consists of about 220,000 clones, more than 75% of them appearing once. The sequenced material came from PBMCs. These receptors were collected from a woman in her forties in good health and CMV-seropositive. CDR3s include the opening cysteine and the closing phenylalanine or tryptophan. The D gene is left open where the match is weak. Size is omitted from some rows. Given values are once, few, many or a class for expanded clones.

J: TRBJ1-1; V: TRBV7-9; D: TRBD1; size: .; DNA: TGTTCCAGCAGCTTAGGAGCGACAGGGGACACTGAAGCTTTCTTT; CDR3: CSSSLGATGDTEAFF
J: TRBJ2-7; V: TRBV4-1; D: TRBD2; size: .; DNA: TGCGCCAGCAGCCAATCGGCTAGCGGGGGCTACGAGCAGTACTTC; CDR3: CASSQSASGGYEQYF
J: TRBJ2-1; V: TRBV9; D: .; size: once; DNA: TGTGCCAGCAGACCAGATACCTACAGTGAGCAGTTCTTC; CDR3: CASRPDTYSEQFF
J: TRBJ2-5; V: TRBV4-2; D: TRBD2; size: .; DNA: TGTGCCAGCAGCCAAGACCCCGGGGGGGCCGCTGAGACCCAGTACTTC; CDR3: CASSQDPGGAAETQYF
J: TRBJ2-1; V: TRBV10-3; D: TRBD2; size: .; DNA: TGTGCCATGGGACCGAAAAGGGGACTAGCGGGGGATCCCTCCTACAATGAGCAGTTCTTC; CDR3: CAMGPKRGLAGDPSYNEQFF
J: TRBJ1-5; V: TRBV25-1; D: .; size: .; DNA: TGTGCCAGCAGTGAATACGGGGGGATTGGACAGCCCCAGCATTTT; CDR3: CASSEYGGIGQPQHF
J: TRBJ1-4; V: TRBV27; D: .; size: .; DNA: TGTGCCAGCCGGGGGGGTAATGAAAAACTGTTTTTT; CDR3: CASRGGNEKLFF
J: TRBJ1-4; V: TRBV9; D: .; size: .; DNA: TGTGCCAGCAGCGGGCGTAGGGTCGGAGGACTGTTTTTT; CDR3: CASSGRRVGGLFF
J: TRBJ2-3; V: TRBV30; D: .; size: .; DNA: TGTGCCTGGAGTGCACAGGGACGGGAGCAGTATTTT; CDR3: CAWSAQGREQYF
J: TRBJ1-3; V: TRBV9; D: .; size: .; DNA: TGTGCCAGCAGCGAATCCGGAGGGCAAGGAAACACCATATATTTT; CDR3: CASSESGGQGNTIYF
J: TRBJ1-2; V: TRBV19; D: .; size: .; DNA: TGTGCCAGTAGAATGACAGGAATATATGGCTACACCTTC; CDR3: CASRMTGIYGYTF
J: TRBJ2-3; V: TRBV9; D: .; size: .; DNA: TGTGCCAGCAGCGTAGACGGCAGCACAGATACACAGTATTTT; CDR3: CASSVDGSTDTQYF
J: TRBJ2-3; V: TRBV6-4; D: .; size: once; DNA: TGTGCCAGCAGTGACGGGCCAGATACGCAGTATTTT; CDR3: CASSDGPDTQYF
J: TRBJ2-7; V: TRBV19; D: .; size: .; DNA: TGTGCCAGTAGTCCCAGGGGAGGGGTCCACGAGCAGTACTTC; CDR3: CASSPRGGVHEQYF
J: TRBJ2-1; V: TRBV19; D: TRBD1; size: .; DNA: TGTGCCAGTAGTTTGGGACAGGACTCCTACAATGAGCAGTTCTTC; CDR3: CASSLGQDSYNEQFF
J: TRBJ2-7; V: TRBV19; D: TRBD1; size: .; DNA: TGTGCCAGTAGTCTCCGGGACAGGGCTTCCTACGAGCAGTACTTC; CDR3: CASSLRDRASYEQYF
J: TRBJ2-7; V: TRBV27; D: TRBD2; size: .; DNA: TGTGCCAGCAGTTCCCCACTAGCGGGAGGATCGTTTGAGCAGTACTTC; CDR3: CASSSPLAGGSFEQYF
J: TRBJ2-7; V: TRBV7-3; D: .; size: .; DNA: TGTGCCAGCAGCTCCCACGAGGCCCACGAGCAGTACTTC; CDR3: CASSSHEAHEQYF
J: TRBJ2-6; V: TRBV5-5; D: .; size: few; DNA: TGTGCCAGCAGCTCATATCAGGGGACTGGGGCCAACGTCCTGACTTTC; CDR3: CASSSYQGTGANVLTF
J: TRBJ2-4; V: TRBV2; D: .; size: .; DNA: TGTGCCAGTCACAGAGTAGCCAAAAACATTCAGTACTTC; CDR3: CASHRVAKNIQYF
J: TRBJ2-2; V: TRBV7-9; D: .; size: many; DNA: TGTGCCAGCAGCTTGAGCCAGACGGGAGTATCCGGGGAGCTGTTTTTT; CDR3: CASSLSQTGVSGELFF
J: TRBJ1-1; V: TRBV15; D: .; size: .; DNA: TGTGCCACCAGCAGAGGCGGGGAAAACACTGAAGCTTTCTTT; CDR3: CATSRGGENTEAFF
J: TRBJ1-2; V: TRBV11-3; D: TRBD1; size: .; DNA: TGTGCCAGCAGCCGCCGGGACAGGGGGCCTACTAACTATGGCTACACCTTC; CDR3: CASSRRDRGPTNYGYTF
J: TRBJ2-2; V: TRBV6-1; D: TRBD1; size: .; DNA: TGTGCCAGCAGTGCGGGACAGGGCGTCGGGGGGCTGTTTTTT; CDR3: CASSAGQGVGGLFF
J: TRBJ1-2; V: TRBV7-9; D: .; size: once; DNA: TGTGCCAGCAGCTTAGAGACGGGGTCTAATGGCTACACCTTC; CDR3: CASSLETGSNGYTF
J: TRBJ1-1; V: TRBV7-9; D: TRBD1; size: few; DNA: TGTGCTCAGGGGGGTGAGGTCACTGAAGCTTTCTTT; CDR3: CAQGGEVTEAFF
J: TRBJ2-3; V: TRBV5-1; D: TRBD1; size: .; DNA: TGCGCCAGCAGCTTGACGGGACAGATCACAGATACGCAGTATTTT; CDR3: CASSLTGQITDTQYF
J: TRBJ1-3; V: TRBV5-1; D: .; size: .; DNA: TGCGCCAGCAGCTTGGGGACAGTCGGAAACACCATATATTTT; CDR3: CASSLGTVGNTIYF
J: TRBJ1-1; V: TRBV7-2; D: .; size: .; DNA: TGTGCCAGCAGCTTAGTGGGGGCCAGGATAAGGGCTTTCTTT; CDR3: CASSLVGARIRAFF
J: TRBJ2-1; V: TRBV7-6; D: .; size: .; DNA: TGTGCCAGCAGCCCCAGTCGGGGGGCTGACAATGAGCAGTTCTTC; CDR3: CASSPSRGADNEQFF
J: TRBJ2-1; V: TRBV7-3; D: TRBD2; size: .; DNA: TGTGCCAGCAGCTTTTCCGGGACTAGGGTCCACAATGAGCAGTTCTTC; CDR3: CASSFSGTRVHNEQFF
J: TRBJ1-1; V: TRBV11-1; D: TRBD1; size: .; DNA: TGTGCCAGCAGCTTAGAGGACAGGGCTGAAGCTTTCTTT; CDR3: CASSLEDRAEAFF
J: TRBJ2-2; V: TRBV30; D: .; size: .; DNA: TGTGCCGGTCAAAAGGGCCCCGGGGGTTCCGGGGAGCTGTTTTTT; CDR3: CAGQKGPGGSGELFF
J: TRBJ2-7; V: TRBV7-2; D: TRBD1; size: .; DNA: TGTGCCAGCAGCTCTCAAAGACAGGGGATGGTGGGCGAGCAGTACTTC; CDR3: CASSSQRQGMVGEQYF
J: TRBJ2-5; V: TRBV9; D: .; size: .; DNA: TGTGCCAGCAGCGTAGGTCAGGGGGAGACCCAGTACTTC; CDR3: CASSVGQGETQYF
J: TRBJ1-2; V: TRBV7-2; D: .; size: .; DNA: TGTGCCAGCAGCTTAGAAACAGGGCACTATGGCTACACCTTC; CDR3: CASSLETGHYGYTF
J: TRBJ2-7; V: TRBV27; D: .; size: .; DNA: TGTGCCAGCAGTTGGGTTGGGTACACAGGGCGACCCTACGAGCAGTACTTC; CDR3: CASSWVGYTGRPYEQYF
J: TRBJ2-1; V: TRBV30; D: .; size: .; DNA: TGTGCCTGGAGTGTCCTCGAGGCTGGTGGTGAGCAGTTCTTC; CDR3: CAWSVLEAGGEQFF
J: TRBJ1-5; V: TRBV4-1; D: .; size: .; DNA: TGCGCCAGCAGCCAAGATGGCGGAGGGAGAGGAAATCAGCCCCAGCATTTT; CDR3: CASSQDGGGRGNQPQHF
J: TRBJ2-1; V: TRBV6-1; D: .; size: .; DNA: TGTGCCAGCAGTGAAGACGGAGGGTTCGTTGAGCAGTTCTTC; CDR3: CASSEDGGFVEQFF
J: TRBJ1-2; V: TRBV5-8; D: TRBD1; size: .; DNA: TGTGCCAGCAGCTTGGGGGGGACAGGGATCGGCTATGGCTACACCTTC; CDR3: CASSLGGTGIGYGYTF
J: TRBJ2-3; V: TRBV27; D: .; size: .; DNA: TGTGCCATAAAGGCCGGGATTGATACGCAGTATTTT; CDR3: CAIKAGIDTQYF
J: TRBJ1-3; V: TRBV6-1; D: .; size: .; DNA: TGTGCCAGCAGTATACAGGGAATTACCGGAAACACCATATATTTT; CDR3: CASSIQGITGNTIYF
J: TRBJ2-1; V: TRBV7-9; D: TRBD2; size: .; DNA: TGTGCCAGCAGCCCCGGCCGTTTTGGACTAGCGGGACCTTACGGTGAGCAGTTCTTC; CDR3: CASSPGRFGLAGPYGEQFF
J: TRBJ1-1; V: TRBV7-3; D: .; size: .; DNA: TGTGCCAGCAGCCCCCACCAGGGAGGGAACACTGAAGCTTTCTTT; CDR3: CASSPHQGGNTEAFF
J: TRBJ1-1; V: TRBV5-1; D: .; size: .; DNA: TGCGCCAGCAGATCACCAGGGAGGGAGAACACTGAAGCTTTCTTT; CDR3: CASRSPGRENTEAFF
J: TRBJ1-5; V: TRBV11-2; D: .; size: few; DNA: TGTGCCAGCAGCTTAGATCCACCCGGTGGGGGGAGCAATCAGCCCCAGCATTTT; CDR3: CASSLDPPGGGSNQPQHF
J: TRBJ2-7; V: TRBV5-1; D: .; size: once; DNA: TGCGCCAGCACCGATACTGGGAGCTACGAGCAGTACTTC; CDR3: CASTDTGSYEQYF
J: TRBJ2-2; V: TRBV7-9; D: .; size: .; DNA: TGTGCCAGCAGCTTAGAAACTCCGGGGTCCGGGGAGCTGTTTTTT; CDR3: CASSLETPGSGELFF
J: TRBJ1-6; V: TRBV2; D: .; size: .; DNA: TGTGCCAGCAGTGAGCCAGGTGTACCCCTCCACTTT; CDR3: CASSEPGVPLHF
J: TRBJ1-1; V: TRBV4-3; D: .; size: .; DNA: TGCGCCAGCAGCCACCAGGGAACTGAAGCTTTCTTT; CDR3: CASSHQGTEAFF
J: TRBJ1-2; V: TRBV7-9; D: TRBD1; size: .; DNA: TGTGCCAGCAGCCCTCAGGGGGCAAGCGTCTATGGCTACACCTTC; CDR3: CASSPQGASVYGYTF
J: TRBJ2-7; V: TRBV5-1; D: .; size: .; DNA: TGCGCCAGCAGCTTCCGGGACTCTGGCTACGAGCAGTACTTC; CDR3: CASSFRDSGYEQYF
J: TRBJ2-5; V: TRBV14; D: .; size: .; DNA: TGTGCCAGCAGCCAAGTCGGCAGGGGAACGGAGACCCAGTACTTC; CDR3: CASSQVGRGTETQYF
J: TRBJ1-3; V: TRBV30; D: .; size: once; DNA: TGTGCCTGGAGCCAGGATGTGCACTCTGGAAACACCATATATTTT; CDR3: CAWSQDVHSGNTIYF
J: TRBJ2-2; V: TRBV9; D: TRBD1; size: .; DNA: TGTGCCAGCAGCGTGACAGGGCAAACTGGGGAGCTGTTTTTT; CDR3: CASSVTGQTGELFF